This record covers a single T cell receptor (beta chain). If patients had autoimmune disease history or systemic immunosuppression, they were excluded. Peripheral blood came from all dose cohorts at three timepoints. This entry comes from a study of OX40 agonist ivuxolimab in advanced cancers. About the study: People who had prior anti-PD-1, anti-PD-L1 or anti-CTLA-4 therapy could take part, and around 40% had some.

Assay: immunoSEQ multiplex PCR; the TCRdb copy retains only in-frame clones and omits some. This table has some 77,000 clones, 75% to 90% appearing once. Trimming removed 0 bases from V and 2 bases from J; junction bases left unmatched: 5. CDR1 and CDR2 from the germline V gene are LNHDA and SQIVND (reference sequence). This CDR3 is built from 18 residues. The input for sequencing was CD4+ or CD8+ T cells sorted from blood, taken in a trial of the OX40 agonist ivuxolimab. The TCR was taken from an adult with an advanced solid tumor such as melanoma, head and neck, liver or kidney cancer. The chain combines TRBV19 with TRBJ1-5; 12 nucleotides agree with TRBD1. CDR3 sequence reads: CASSIEGQGAGGNQPQHF. In nucleotides, the CDR3 is TGTGCCAGTAGTATAGAGGGACAGGGGGCGGGGGGCAATCAGCCCCAGCATTTT.